The next 22 T cell receptor beta chains were all read from a single sample in a study of cytomegalovirus exposure and HLA in healthy donors. A multiplex PCR was run with 60 Vbeta primers and 13 Jbeta primers. Some clones are missing from TCRdb's copy, which holds only in-frame ones; the method was immunoSEQ multiplex PCR. This sample has under 200,000 clones; approximately 77% occur once, and the top ten carry around 1.4%. Sequenced: PBMCs. All receptors derive from a man aged 18 to 29 in good health and CMV-seronegative.

V gene TRBV5-1 combines with J gene TRBJ2-7, with D possibly TRBD2 on 7 matching bases. The ends were cut back, 2 bases at V and 7 bases at J, with 28 bases in the middle. This CDR3 comprises 18 residues. Germline V gene data show CDR1 as SGHRS and CDR2 as YFSETQ. DNA for the CDR3: TGCGCCAGCAGCTTCATCCCCCCCACTCCCGGGGGGCGGGAAGAGCAGTACTTC. Amino acid sequence: CASSFIPPTPGGREEQYF.

The rearrangement joins TRBV7-9 to TRBJ1-6; D is uncertain. The V and J ends lost 7 bases and 6 bases respectively, with 10 bases between them. CDR1 and CDR2 from the germline V gene are SEHNR and FQNEAQ (reference sequence). CDR3 length equals 13 residues. This chain's CDR3 is CASMIGGNSPLHF. The DNA for the CDR3 is TGTGCCAGCATGATTGGCGGTAATTCACCCCTCCACTTT.

Concerning this clone itself: Other nucleotide sequences in the sample specify the same CDR3. The chain is built from TRBV5-1 and TRBJ2-5; 8 bases agree with TRBD1. Germline V gene sequence: CDR1 SGHRS, CDR2 YFSETQ. This CDR3 is 15 amino acids long. V shed 1 base and J 5 bases; nucleotides not matched to a gene: 7. In DNA, the CDR3 is TGCGCCAGCAGCTTGCGGACAGGGAATCAGGAGACCCAGTACTTC. It yields the protein CASSLRTGNQETQYF.

This chain uses TRBV7-2 with TRBJ2-3, with D tentatively TRBD1 (6 bases). V lost 6 bases and J lost 0, with 19 bases in between. Germline-derived CDR1 and CDR2 are SGHTA and FQGNSA. The CDR3 totals 17 residues. In DNA, the CDR3 is TGTGCCAGCAGTCTGCAGGGGTACGGACTTAGCACAGATACGCAGTATTTT. This sequence encodes CASSLQGYGLSTDTQYF.

The chain couples TRBV10-2 to TRBJ1-1; D is perhaps TRBD1 (5 bases). CDR3 length: 12 residues. Germline CDR1 and CDR2: WSHSY and SAAADI. V was clipped by 6 bases and J by 8 bases, with 13 bases between them. The DNA of the CDR3 is TGCGCCAGCAGCCACGGGGGGGGAGAAGCTTTCTTT. It codes for CASSHGGGEAFF.

Written as DNA, the CDR3 is TGTGCCAGCAGCCAAGGGAGTAGCGGGAGGGCAACCGAGTACTTC. This sequence encodes CASSQGSSGRATEYF. This chain connects TRBV14 to TRBJ2-7; 11 bases fit TRBD2. This CDR3 has 15 residues. V trimming: 1 base; J trimming: 11 bases; junction bases outside the gene matches: 10. CDR1 SGHDN and CDR2 FVKESK come from the germline V gene.

J is TRBJ2-5 and V is TRBV11-2; 12 nucleotides align to TRBD2. The V segment lost 0 bases and the J segment 4 bases; nucleotides outside the gene matches: 6. CDR3 length: 17 residues. Per the germline V gene, CDR1 is SGHAT and CDR2 is FQNNGV. This chain's CDR3 is CASSLERLAGVGETQYF. CDR3 sequence (DNA): TGTGCCAGCAGCTTAGAGAGACTAGCGGGAGTTGGAGAGACCCAGTACTTC.

J is TRBJ2-1 and V is TRBV2; the D is unclear. CDR1 is SNHLY, CDR2 FYNNEI, per germline. Trimming took 6 bases from V and 7 from J, leaving 13 bases between them. This CDR3 has 13 amino acids. DNA for the CDR3: TGTGCCAGCAGAGCTTTAGGAGTGAATGAGCAGTTCTTC. Protein sequence: CASRALGVNEQFF.

The V gene is TRBV15, the J gene TRBJ2-1; D is possibly TRBD2 (6 bases). The CDR3 runs 17 residues. The ends were cut back, 0 bases at V and 9 bases at J, with 21 bases in the middle. Germline V gene sequence: CDR1 LNHNV, CDR2 YYDKDF (reference sequence). The CDR3 loop reads CATSRDLSAGTSAEQFF. The DNA for the CDR3 is TGTGCCACCAGCAGAGATTTGTCGGCGGGAACCTCCGCTGAGCAGTTCTTC.

V is TRBV5-1 and J is TRBJ2-1, with D tentatively TRBD1 (6 bases). Germline V CDR1 and CDR2: SGHRS, YFSETQ. There are 17 residues in the CDR3. The V end lost 3 bases, the J end lost 3 bases, and 19 bases lay between the germline ends. The CDR3 region is CASSSPVYRVVYNEQFF. In DNA form, the CDR3 reads TGCGCCAGCAGCTCGCCAGTCTACAGGGTTGTCTACAATGAGCAGTTCTTC.

The J gene is TRBJ2-5, the V gene TRBV13; D might be TRBD1 (6 bases). V was shortened by 0 bases and J by 5 bases, with 10 bases between the two germline ends. CDR3 size: 14 residues. CDR1 PRHDT and CDR2 FYEKMQ come from the germline V gene (reference sequence). The DNA of the CDR3 is TGTGCCAGCAGCTTAGGGACAGGTGAGGAGACCCAGTACTTC. This codes for CASSLGTGEETQYF.

This chain joins TRBV6-5 and TRBJ1-6, with 11 bases identical to TRBD1. Per germline, CDR1 MNHEY and CDR2 SVGAGI. CDR3 length: 16 amino acids. The junction had 5 bases not matched to a gene; V was cut back by 0 bases and J by 10 bases. CDR3 residues: CASSYSHGTGGSPLHF. In DNA, the CDR3 is TGTGCCAGCAGTTACTCTCATGGGACAGGGGGGTCACCCCTCCACTTT.

The rearrangement links TRBV2 to TRBJ2-5; D perhaps matches TRBD1 (6 bases). The germline V gene has CDR1 SNHLY and CDR2 FYNNEI. This CDR3 has 16 residues. The ends were cut back, 6 bases at V and 5 bases at J, with 22 bases in the middle. The CDR3 DNA reads as TGTGCCAGCAGGTTACCCCGTCAGGGGTCGAGGGAGACCCAGTACTTC. It codes for CASRLPRQGSRETQYF.

This clone was seen once. The chain couples TRBV7-2 to TRBJ2-5; 8 bases are a match to TRBD1. Germline lookup yields CDR1 SGHTA and CDR2 FQGNSA. This CDR3 is built from 14 residues. With V trimmed by 5 bases and J by 5 bases, 7 bases remained unmatched. DNA for the CDR3: TGTGCCAGCAGCCAGCCAGGGGGCGCGGAGACCCAGTACTTC. Translation gives CASSQPGGAETQYF.

The rearrangement links TRBV7-2 to TRBJ1-2, with 9 bases identical to TRBD1. The germline V gene encodes CDR1 SGHTA and CDR2 FQGNSA. This CDR3 is 14 amino acids long. Trimming cost V 5 bases and J 6 bases; bases outside gene matches: 7. The CDR3 DNA reads TGTGCCAGCAGCCCAGACGGGACAGGGCATGGCTACACCTTC. Its protein product is CASSPDGTGHGYTF.

This clone occurred a few times. The chain carries TRBV6-1 and TRBJ2-1; weak D call: TRBD2 (6 bases). V was clipped by 6 bases and J by 6 bases, with 12 bases between them. Germline V gene sequence: CDR1 MNHNS, CDR2 SASEGT. The CDR3 consists of 13 residues. The DNA of the CDR3 is TGTGCCAGCAGGGGTGGGAGGAGCAATGAGCAGTTCTTC. Protein sequence: CASRGGRSNEQFF.

The chain has TRBV6-5 and TRBJ2-1; D unclear. V was trimmed by 5 bases and J by 9 bases, leaving 11 bases between them. The CDR3 loop spans 12 amino acids. CDR1 MNHEY and CDR2 SVGAGI come from the germline V gene. The chain's CDR3 is CASSASSLEQFF. For the CDR3, the DNA is TGTGCCAGCAGTGCTAGTAGTCTTGAGCAGTTCTTC.

The chain combines TRBV4-3 with TRBJ2-7, with D perhaps matching TRBD1 (6 bases). This CDR3 comprises 18 residues. The V and J ends lost 0 bases and 0 bases respectively, with 18 bases between them. The germline CDR1 and CDR2 sequences are LGHNA and YSLEER. CDR3 in amino acids: CASSQDAVGAASSYEQYF. CDR3 bases: TGCGCCAGCAGCCAAGACGCGGTGGGGGCGGCGAGCTCCTACGAGCAGTACTTC.

The rearrangement joins TRBV15 to TRBJ2-5, with 12 positions matching TRBD2. The CDR3 runs 16 residues. CDR1 LNHNV and CDR2 YYDKDF come from the germline V gene (reference sequence). The trim removed 1 base at V and 2 bases at J, leaving 2 bases unmatched. The CDR3 sequence is CATSRGTSGVQETQYF. The CDR3 region has the DNA TGTGCCACCAGCAGAGGGACTAGCGGGGTACAAGAGACCCAGTACTTC.

This clone has just a few counts. The V and J genes are TRBV30 and TRBJ2-7; TRBD2 is a possible D gene (7 bases). CDR1 GTSNPN and CDR2 SVGIG come from the germline V gene (reference sequence). V lost 0 bases, J lost 12 bases, and 18 bases lay in between. The CDR3 loop spans 13 amino acids. CDR3: CAWSVKQGRVLYF. In DNA form, the CDR3 reads TGTGCCTGGAGTGTAAAGCAGGGGAGGGTTCTGTACTTC.

The chain joins TRBV5-1 to TRBJ2-7; D is possibly TRBD1 (5 bases). Germline V gene data show CDR1 as SGHRS and CDR2 as YFSETQ. The CDR3 spans 16 residues. Between the trimmed V and J ends, which lost 0 bases and 5 bases, there was a span of 18 bases. CDR3 sequence: CASSLAGGASRDEQYF. Here the CDR3 DNA reads TGCGCCAGCAGCTTGGCCGGTGGGGCCTCCCGGGACGAGCAGTACTTC.

The V call is TRBV28, the J call TRBJ2-5; a possible D gene is TRBD2 (5 bases). The tail of the sequence fits TRBJ2-7 better, so the J call may be wrong. CDR3 length equals 12 residues. The V gene's germline CDR1 is MDHEN and CDR2 SYDVKM. The CDR3 sequence is CASSPGYYEQYF. In nucleotides, the CDR3 is TGTGCCAGCAGTCCGGGGTACTACGAGCAGTACTTC.